The 5 T cell receptor beta chains listed next were all sequenced from one sample in a study of chemoradiotherapy in HPV16-positive cancers. Some clones are missing from TCRdb's copy, which holds only in-frame ones; the method was immunoSEQ multiplex PCR. The sample records more than 20,000 clones, about 90% being singletons. The sequences come from blood, collected from a patient who underwent chemoradiotherapy. These receptors came from a human donor with HPV-associated anogenital cancer.

The chain carries TRBV10-2 and TRBJ2-5; the D is unclear. Trimming took off 7 bases at V and 2 bases at J, with 14 bases between the two ends. The V gene's germline CDR1 is WSHSY and CDR2 SAAADI. The CDR3 sequence is 14 residues long. The DNA for the CDR3 is TGCGCCAGCAACGACCGGCATTCACAAGAGACCCAGTACTTC. Its translation: CASNDRHSQETQYF.

V and J are TRBV27 and TRBJ2-6; D tentatively fits TRBD1 or TRBD2 (5 bases each). The CDR3 runs 16 residues. Looked up from germline, CDR1 is MNHEY and CDR2 is SMNVEV (reference sequence). V lost 0 bases to trimming and J lost 2 bases, with 8 bases between them. The CDR3 DNA sequence: TGTGCCAGCAGTTTATCGAGGGGCGCTGGGGCCAACGTCCTGACTTTC. Protein product: CASSLSRGAGANVLTF.

V gene TRBV6-1 combines with J gene TRBJ2-7, with D unclear. V was shortened by 5 bases and J by 5 bases, with 13 bases between the two germline ends. The CDR3 length is 13 residues. From germline, CDR1 is MNHNS and CDR2 SASEGT. The CDR3 loop is CASSPPAENEQYF. The CDR3 bases are TGTGCCAGCAGTCCCCCCGCGGAGAACGAGCAGTACTTC.

This clone appeared once. This chain connects TRBV5-6 to TRBJ2-7, with 7 bases lining up with TRBD2. Per the germline V gene, CDR1 is SGHDT and CDR2 is YYEEEE. The CDR3 consists of 16 residues. V dropped 6 bases and J dropped 0; count of bases not matched to a gene: 12. The CDR3 loop reads CASTPGEAGFSYEQYF. The CDR3 nucleotides read TGTGCCAGCACCCCCGGGGAAGCGGGGTTCTCCTACGAGCAGTACTTC.

Concerning this clone itself: In the same sample, other DNA sequences code for this CDR3. The chain combines TRBV18 with TRBJ2-7; 11 bases fit TRBD1. J was trimmed by 5 bases and V by 6 bases; bases with no gene match: 6. The germline CDR1 and CDR2 sequences are KGHSH and LQKENI. This CDR3 is 14 amino acids long. DNA of the CDR3: TGTGCCAGCTCCTCGGGACAGGGGGGTCACGAGCAGTACTTC. Translating gives CASSSGQGGHEQYF. The whole variable domain, remainder taken from reference TRBV18 and TRBJ2-7, is NAGVMQNPRHLVRRRGQEARLRCSPMKGHSHVYWYRQLPEEGLKFMVYLQKENIIDESGMPKERFSAEFPKEGPSILRIQQVVRGDSAAYFCASSSGQGGHEQYFGPGTRLTVT.